Shown below are 10 T cell receptor beta chains from a single sample sequenced in a study of T cell clonality in common variable immunodeficiency. Profiled with immunoSEQ multiplex PCR; TCRdb holds only in-frame clones, not every one. The data show 35,000 to 55,000 clones, with none appearing a single time. Sequenced sample: peripheral blood mononuclear cells. The origin of the receptors is a person aged 18 to 75 in good health.

This clone appeared many times. The CDR3 end is not reached by the read, which stops 3 residues before it; the germline J gene fills it in. The chain couples TRBV9 to TRBJ2-1; D uncertain. V was trimmed by 4 bases and J by 0 bases, leaving 8 bases between them. Germline loops: CDR1 SGDLS, CDR2 YYNGEE. This CDR3 region has 14 residues. CDR3 DNA (partial): TGTGCCAGCAGCCCGATGGCCTCCTACAATGAG. This gives the protein CASSPMASYNE. The CDR3, in full, reads CASSPMASYNEQFF.

This clone was recorded at least ten times. With the read ending 3 residues before the CDR3 end, the germline J gene is used to fill in that end. V is TRBV20-1 and J is TRBJ1-1; 7 bases fit TRBD1. CDR3 size: 11 residues. V lost 8 bases to trimming and J lost 3 bases; unmatched junction nucleotides: 3. CDR1 and CDR2 (germline): DFQATT, SNEGSKA (reference sequence). CDR3 in amino acids: CSYRGDTEAFF. CDR3 bases read: TGCAGTTACAGGGGAGACACTGAA.

In this sample, this clone turned up many times. Read data end 3 residues before the CDR3 end; the end is taken from the germline J gene. V usage is TRBV20-1 and J usage is TRBJ1-2; 9 bases align to TRBD1. CDR1 is DFQATT and CDR2 is SNEGSKA in the germline V gene (reference sequence). V was clipped by 3 bases and J by 5 bases; unmatched bases: 7. This CDR3 contains 14 residues. Incomplete CDR3 DNA: TGCAGTGCTAGCCGGGACAGGGTGGGGTATGGC. Translating it yields CSASRDRVGYG. The entire CDR3 reads CSASRDRVGYGYTF.

At least ten counts were recorded for this clone. Read coverage stops 3 residues before the CDR3 terminus; the germline J gene supplies the remainder. The V call is TRBV10-3, the J call TRBJ2-7; 13 nucleotides match TRBD2. This CDR3 is 16 amino acids long. Trimming removed 4 bases from V and 0 bases from J; junction bases left unmatched: 3. Germline-derived CDR1 and CDR2 are ENHRY and SYGVKD. The CDR3 loop reads CAISGGTSGTSYEQYF. The CDR3 bases that were read are TGTGCCATCAGTGGTGGGACTAGCGGGACCTCCTACGAG.

This clone was detected ten times or more. The CDR3 end lies 3 residues beyond the end of the read and is filled in from the germline J gene. V is TRBV18 and J is TRBJ1-1; TRBD1 is a possible D gene (6 bases). V was clipped by 0 bases and J by 3 bases, with 14 bases between them. Germline values: CDR1 KGHSH, CDR2 LQKENI. This CDR3 contains 16 residues. The part of the CDR3 DNA that was read is TGTGCCAGCTCACCACCGACAGGCCATGGGGACACTGAA. This translates into CASSPPTGHGDTE. The CDR3 in full is CASSPPTGHGDTEAFF.

This clone was seen many times. The CDR3: CASSSGLGLVDTQYF. CDR3 bases read: TGTGCCAGCAGTTCGGGACTAGGCTTAGTAGATACG. V and J are TRBV2 and TRBJ2-3, with 8 bases fitting TRBD2. The CDR3 end falls 3 residues outside the read, so it is completed with the germline J gene. Germline assignment: CDR1 SNHLY and CDR2 FYNNEI. Unmatched junction bases numbered 9, after V lost 5 bases and J lost 5 bases. The CDR3 sequence is 15 residues long.

This clone was seen many times. The sequenced fragment ends 3 residues before the CDR3 boundary, so the rest is inferred from the germline J gene. This chain links TRBV5-4 with TRBJ1-2; perhaps TRBD1 as D (6 bases). The length of the CDR3 is 15 residues. Germline V lookup: CDR1 SGHNT, CDR2 YYREEE (reference sequence). The DNA read from the CDR3 is TGTGCCAGCAGCGTTCCGGGACATCTGTTTGAGGGC. Its protein is CASSVPGHLFEG. Given in full, the CDR3 is CASSVPGHLFEGYTF.

This clone was recorded many times. The CDR3 is cut off 3 residues early in the read; its end comes from the germline J gene. V is TRBV11-2 and J is TRBJ2-7; TRBD1 is a possible D gene (5 bases). CDR3 length: 15 amino acids. V was shortened by 4 bases and J by 6 bases, with 19 bases between the two germline ends. The germline CDR1 and CDR2 sequences are SGHAT and FQNNGV. CDR3 protein: CASSSGPRMILEQYF. CDR3 DNA, as far as it was read: TGTGCCAGCAGCTCAGGGCCTCGGATGATCCTCGAG.

This clone occurred many times. The sequenced fragment ends 3 residues before the CDR3 boundary, so the rest is inferred from the germline J gene. The genes are TRBV20-1 and TRBJ2-2; a weak D match, TRBD1 (6 bases). Trimming removed 3 bases at V and 7 bases at J, with 12 bases between. Germline V CDR1 and CDR2: DFQATT, SNEGSKA (reference sequence). CDR3 size: 13 residues. Partial CDR3 DNA: TGCAGTGCTAGCAACAGGGATAGCGGGGAG. This encodes CSASNRDSGE. The entire CDR3 protein is CSASNRDSGELFF.

This clone was seen many times. The CDR3 end is not reached by the read, which stops 3 residues before it; the germline J gene fills it in. The V call is TRBV11-2, the J call TRBJ1-2; 10 bases are a match to TRBD1. After removal of 6 bases from V and 4 bases from J, the junction contained 8 bases not matched to a gene. This CDR3 comprises 15 residues. CDR1 SGHAT and CDR2 FQNNGV come from the germline V gene. The part of the CDR3 DNA that was read is TGTGCCAGCAGGTTCGACAGGGGGCTCGGCTATGGC. Protein sequence: CASRFDRGLGYG. The full CDR3 is CASRFDRGLGYGYTF. The variable domain in full, completed from reference TRBV11-2 and TRBJ1-2, reads EAGVAQSPRYKIIEKRQSVAFWCNPISGHATLYWYQQILGQGPKLLIQFQNNGVVDDSQLPKDRFSAERLKGVDSTLKIQPAKLEDSAVYLCASRFDRGLGYGYTFGSGTRLTVV.